This entry features one T cell receptor beta chain sequence. The target antigen is unknown. Constant-segment primers served in 5'RACE that generated TCR alpha and TCR beta cDNA libraries bearing sample barcodes and UMIs. One entry per CDR3 protein results from TCRdb running MiXCR on the 5' RACE reads. The data show 470,000 or so distinct CDR3 sequences, roughly 18% seen once. Trimming removed 4 bases from V and 5 bases from J; junction bases left unmatched: 6. The CDR3 is made up of 14 amino acids. CDR1 and CDR2 from the germline V gene are MGHRA and YSYEKL. The data stem from a study of T-cell memory formation after mild COVID-19. The study, taken as a whole, reports: Memory from before infection featured some responding clones, which suggests cross-reactive memory joined.

This sequence was found in an adult woman who had mild COVID-19 (a few samples of this study predate the infection). Cell type and time point are not known. The source material was PBMCs or a T cell subset sorted from them (not recorded which). The chain employs TRBV4-1 and TRBJ2-3, with TRBD2 matching 7 bases. The CDR3 here is CASSPSGDGDTQYF. The DNA for the CDR3 is TGCGCCAGCAGCCCCAGCGGGGATGGAGATACGCAGTATTTT.